This T cell receptor beta chain is from a study of blood T cell repertoires in COVID-19. For the study at large: Samples taken during acute and convalescent COVID-19 were collected in the United States, Italy and Spain. T cells, B-cell-depleted T cells, or PBMCs provided the cDNA or gDNA that served as material.

Method: immunoSEQ multiplex PCR; TCRdb's copy keeps in-frame clones and lacks some. The sample includes roughly 340,000 clones, approximately 91% of them seen just once. Patients from Seattle were sampled longitudinally, starting during active infection. The receptor comes from a woman in her 70s with COVID-19, enrolled during active disease. The sequenced material came from peripheral blood.

CDR3 protein: CATKTKAGGRDTQYF. CDR3 DNA: TGTGCCACCAAAACTAAAGCGGGGGGGCGAGATACGCAGTATTTT. The J gene is TRBJ2-3, the V gene TRBV24-1, with TRBD2 matching 10 bases. V gave up 8 bases and J gave up 5 bases; unmatched junction bases: 9. The CDR3 runs 15 residues. The V gene's germline CDR1 is KGHDR and CDR2 SFDVKD.